This T cell receptor (beta chain) was recorded in a study of Graves' ophthalmopathy and Graves' hyperthyroidism. Study-level findings and limits: Most expanded clonotypes from thyroid (those above 0.001 frequency) were also found in blood.

Investigators amplified TCR beta CDR3 regions from RNA transcripts. HTBI-primed first-round RT-PCR preceded second-round multiplex PCR. TCRdb used MiXCR to reprocess the multiplex PCR reads, holding one entry per CDR3 protein. Found here are a few hundred thousand distinct CDR3 sequences, about 17% of them singletons; the top ten hold roughly an eighth. Ten or more counts support this clonotype. Antigen unknown. The CDR3 sequence is 18 residues long. Looked up from germline, CDR1 is ENHRY and CDR2 is SYGVKD. V gave up 5 bases and J gave up 0 bases; unmatched junction bases: 15. The V gene is TRBV10-3, the J gene TRBJ2-7; the match to TRBD1 covers 8 bases. The TCR originated in an adult man with Graves' ophthalmopathy. Material for sequencing was peripheral blood. The CDR3, as DNA: TGTGCCATCAGTTCCGGGACAGGATCAACTCTAAGCTCCTACGAGCAGTACTTC. It is translated as CAISSGTGSTLSSYEQYF.